Sequencing of this T cell receptor beta chain was carried out in a study of PD-1 blockade in classical Hodgkin lymphoma (dated by TCRdb to the early 2020s). With regard to the full study: Nivolumab dosing was 3 mg/kg intravenously every 2 weeks, continuing until either disease progression or unacceptable toxicity. To define a peripheral blood immune signature of response to PD-1 blockade in classical Hodgkin lymphoma, the study combined TCR beta sequencing with CyTOF. The full study reports these points: The study was restricted to a single clinical trial cohort, and the causes of repertoire differences, possibly disease activity or prior therapy, were left undefined. Baseline TCR diversity was reported as lower in newly diagnosed patients than in healthy donors, and lower still in relapsed/refractory patients. Trial patients achieving complete response had baseline diversity similar to newly diagnosed patients, whereas partial responders and progressors had significantly lower diversity. By C4D1, a significant rise was seen in CD4+ TCR diversity but not in CD8+ TCR diversity (p=0.0027 vs p=0.16), and the rise was most apparent among complete responders (p=0.02). Lower diversity was seen in patients whose nivolumab began less than 1 year after ASCT, and these patients were left out of later analyses so that immune reconstitution would not confound the results.

Genomic DNA was extracted with the Qiagen DNeasy kit from unsorted PBMCs and from negatively selected CD4+ and CD8+ fractions. Using primers that anneal to V and J segments, immunoSEQ multiplex PCR amplified the TCR beta CDR3 regions. Amplification bias was minimized using a synthetic immune receptor repertoire, and residual bias was removed computationally after sequencing. As for how the authors treated the data: Repertoire diversity was quantified as the Shannon entropy index using custom Python scripts. The unsorted, CD4+ and CD8+ repertoires were each analyzed separately, with the exception of combined analyses, where CD4+ and CD8+ sequences were merged in silico. Clonal expansion was defined as a frequency increase of at least 2-fold after treatment compared with C1D1, and clones undetected at baseline were assigned a pseudocount of 0.5. Clones with 0 or 1 copy at C1D1 were defined as singleton clones, while clones with 2 or more copies were defined as non-singleton clones. Clones expanded in unsorted samples were labelled as CD4+, CD8+ or unknown by matching protein sequences in sorted samples from the same patient. Diversity changes from C1D1 to C4D1 were tested in paired samples using Wilcoxon tests. Imported from immuneACCESS, the table was reduced by TCRdb to in-frame sequences with V and J called. These copies leave out some clones; in studies compared against another copy, an unresolved V gene accounts for under half, and the cause of the remainder is not known. D and trimming were read from the DNA, whereas the V and J calls and clone size are those reported in that table. The table for this sample lists about 30,000 clones; approximately 81% of them were counted only once. About 0.64% of the sample goes to the ten largest clones.

About this clone itself: Its antigen is not yet known. Base qualities are not at hand, and no much larger clone is one base apart.

The sample's time point, from its label and the paper: cycle 4 day 1 (C4D1), after less than 7 weeks of nivolumab. Every trial patient had relapsed after autologous stem cell transplantation, and cohorts A, B and C differed in prior brentuximab vedotin exposure. Using a Miltenyi CD4+ T cell isolation kit, CD4+ T cells were purified from thawed PBMCs through magnetic negative selection. The trial cohort included fewer than 65 patients with relapsed/refractory classical Hodgkin lymphoma, and each patient had a best overall response of complete response, partial response or progressive disease. Trial patients were treated with single-agent nivolumab in the multi-cohort phase II CheckMate 205 trial. Best overall response was determined by an independent review committee according to the 2007 International Working Group response criteria. Trial PBMCs were obtained immediately prior to nivolumab initiation (C1D1) and on therapy at cycle 2 day 1 and cycle 4 day 1. Peripheral blood was collected in 8 mL Vacutainer Cell Preparation Tubes, from which PBMCs were isolated by centrifugation and then cryopreserved. Purified CD4+ and CD8+ fractions were prepared only for cases with an additional available PBMC sample. On LS columns in a quadroMACS separator, the magnetically labelled cells were depleted, and the flow-through was collected as the purified fraction.

Looking up the germline V gene yields CDR1 MDHEN and CDR2 SYDVKM. Cut back by 5 bases and 0 bases, the V and J ends lie 11 bases apart. Including the terminal cysteine and phenylalanine, the CDR3 comprises 15 residues. CDR3 DNA only is kept here, 45 bases in frame from base 1. The sample here was CD4+ T cells from blood, taken before the fourth cycle of nivolumab. This receptor chain uses TRBV28 and TRBJ1-5; the D gene is not confidently resolved. This receptor was taken from a human donor with classical Hodgkin lymphoma. CDR3 loop: CASSTDSVSNQPQHF. The nucleotides are TGTGCCAGCAGTACGGACTCAGTTAGCAATCAGCCCCAGCATTTT.